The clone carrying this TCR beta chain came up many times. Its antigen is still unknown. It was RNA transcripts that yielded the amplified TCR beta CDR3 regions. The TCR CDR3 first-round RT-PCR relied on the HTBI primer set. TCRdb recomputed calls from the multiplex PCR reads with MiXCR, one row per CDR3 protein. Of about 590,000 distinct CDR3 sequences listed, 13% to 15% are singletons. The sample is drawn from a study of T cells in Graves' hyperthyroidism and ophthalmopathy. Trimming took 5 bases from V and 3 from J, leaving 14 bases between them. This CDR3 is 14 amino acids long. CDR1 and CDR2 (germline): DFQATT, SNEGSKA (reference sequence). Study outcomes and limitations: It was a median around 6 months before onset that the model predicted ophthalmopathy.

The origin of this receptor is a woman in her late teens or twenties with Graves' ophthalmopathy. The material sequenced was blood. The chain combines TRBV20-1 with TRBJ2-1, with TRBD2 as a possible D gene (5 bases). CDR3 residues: CSAVPIRDYNEQFF. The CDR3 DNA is TGCAGTGCTGTTCCTATACGGGACTACAATGAGCAGTTCTTC.